Following are 30 T cell receptor beta chains from one sample sequenced in a study of cytomegalovirus exposure and HLA in healthy donors. PCR employed 60 Vbeta and 13 Jbeta primers. Libraries were prepared by immunoSEQ multiplex PCR; TCRdb keeps only in-frame clonotypes and omits some of them. This table has 100,000 to 150,000 clones, 77% appearing once. Sequences were obtained from PBMCs. These receptors were obtained from a woman aged 40 to 55 in good health and CMV-seropositive.

The CDR3: CASSITAAISYNEQFF. Here the CDR3 DNA reads TGTGCCAGTAGTATTACAGCGGCTATCTCCTACAATGAGCAGTTCTTC. J is TRBJ2-1 and V is TRBV19; D might be TRBD2 (5 bases). The germline CDR1 and CDR2 sequences are LNHDA and SQIVND (reference sequence). The CDR3 consists of 16 residues. V dropped 3 bases and J dropped 0 bases, with 12 bases sitting between them.

The genes are TRBV28 and TRBJ2-5; 10 positions match TRBD2. The CDR3 has 19 amino acids. Unmatched junction bases numbered 19, after V lost 4 bases and J lost 5 bases. In germline, CDR1 is MDHEN, CDR2 SYDVKM. This CDR3 is CASSSLRITPAGGRETQYF. The DNA of the CDR3 is TGTGCCAGCAGTTCCCTTAGAATAACACCAGCGGGAGGGCGGGAGACCCAGTACTTC.

This clone has a handful of counts. This sequence joins TRBV27 and TRBJ2-5; 8 bases align to TRBD2. The J call may be faulty, since TRBJ2-7 better matches the DNA end. Germline CDR1 and CDR2: MNHEY and SMNVEV (reference sequence). There are 14 residues in the CDR3. The CDR3 loop reads CASSPTSVVYEQYF. The DNA for the CDR3 is TGTGCCAGCAGTCCGACTAGCGTCGTCTACGAGCAGTACTTC.

The gene calls are TRBV28 and TRBJ1-5; TRBD1 is a possible D gene (6 bases). V dropped 9 bases and J dropped 2 bases, with 20 bases sitting between them. The CDR3 is 16 amino acids. CDR1 and CDR2 from the germline V gene are MDHEN and SYDVKM. This CDR3 reads CASTPRGGQGNQPQHF. The DNA of the CDR3 is TGTGCCAGTACCCCCAGGGGAGGGCAGGGCAATCAGCCCCAGCATTTT. Full variable domain (outside the CDR3, taken from reference TRBV28 and TRBJ1-5): DVKVTQSSRYLVKRTGEKVFLECVQDMDHENMFWYRQDPGLGLRLIYFSYDVKMKEKGDIPEGYSVSREKKERFSLILESASTNQTSMYLCASTPRGGQGNQPQHFGDGTRLSIL.

With regard to this clone: The same CDR3 is also encoded by other DNA sequences in this sample. The rearrangement uses TRBV2 and TRBJ2-1; a possible D gene is TRBD2 (6 bases). CDR3 size: 14 residues. Trimming removed 6 bases from V and 9 bases from J, with 18 bases in between. Germline values: CDR1 SNHLY, CDR2 FYNNEI. CDR3 loop: CASREGTVVIEQFF. DNA for the CDR3: TGTGCCAGCAGGGAGGGGACCGTTGTAATTGAGCAGTTCTTC. The whole variable domain, remainder taken from reference TRBV2 and TRBJ2-1, is EPEVTQTPSHQVTQMGQEVILRCVPISNHLYFYWYRQILGQKVEFLVSFYNNEISEKSEIFDDQFSVERPDGSNFTLKIRSTKLEDSAMYFCASREGTVVIEQFFGPGTRLTVL.

This chain links TRBV19 with TRBJ2-2, with TRBD2 matching 7 bases. CDR1 is LNHDA and CDR2 is SQIVND in the germline V gene (reference sequence). The CDR3 extends over 14 amino acids. V lost 4 bases and J lost 4; bases outside the gene matches: 3. The CDR3 nucleotides read TGTGCCAGTAGTACCCCTAGCGGCACCGGGGAGCTGTTTTTT. It encodes CASSTPSGTGELFF.

This chain links TRBV15 with TRBJ2-7; perhaps TRBD1 as D (5 bases). The ends were cut back, 4 bases at V and 7 bases at J, with 23 bases in the middle. Germline CDR1 LNHNV, CDR2 YYDKDF (reference sequence). This CDR3 has 16 amino acids. The CDR3 DNA sequence: TGTGCCACCAGCAATTTTGACAGCTACACCCCCGGGGAGCAGTACTTC. Residues: CATSNFDSYTPGEQYF.

V gene TRBV19 combines with J gene TRBJ2-7; TRBD2 aligns across 9 bases. From germline, CDR1 is LNHDA and CDR2 SQIVND (reference sequence). V lost 8 bases and J lost 5; bases outside the gene matches: 10. The CDR3 totals 14 residues. The CDR3 loop is CASSPGTSLHEQYF. The DNA of the CDR3 is TGTGCCAGTTCCCCCGGGACTAGCCTCCACGAGCAGTACTTC.

This clone has a handful of counts. The chain employs TRBV6-5 and TRBJ1-5; D is undetermined. Germline V CDR1 and CDR2: MNHEY, SVGAGI. The germline V and J ends were trimmed by 5 bases and 4 bases, with 12 bases remaining between them. The CDR3 spans 14 residues. CDR3 nucleotide sequence: TGTGCCAGCAGTGGAAGGACTTTAAATCAGCCCCAGCATTTT. This codes for CASSGRTLNQPQHF.

V usage is TRBV5-1 and J usage is TRBJ2-7; perhaps TRBD1 as D (6 bases). Between the trimmed V and J ends, which lost 2 bases and 2 bases, there was a span of 17 bases. Germline V gene sequence: CDR1 SGHRS, CDR2 YFSETQ. There are 16 residues in the CDR3. CDR3 in amino acids: CASSFLIGQGTYEQYF. The CDR3 DNA sequence: TGCGCCAGCAGCTTTTTAATAGGGCAGGGGACCTACGAGCAGTACTTC.

The rearrangement joins TRBV5-1 to TRBJ2-1; 8 bases are shared with TRBD2. V lost 4 bases to trimming and J lost 7 bases; unmatched junction nucleotides: 7. Looked up from germline, CDR1 is SGHRS and CDR2 is YFSETQ. This CDR3 comprises 14 residues. DNA of the CDR3: TGCGCCAGCAGCGCAAGCGGGAGCTATAATGAGCAGTTCTTC. This sequence encodes CASSASGSYNEQFF.

The rearrangement joins TRBV28 to TRBJ1-1; a possible D gene is TRBD1 (6 bases). The CDR3 consists of 17 residues. V was trimmed by 5 bases and J by 4 bases, leaving 23 bases between them. From germline, CDR1 is MDHEN and CDR2 SYDVKM. CDR3 loop: CASSPFFYGGLSTEAFF. For the CDR3, the DNA is TGTGCCAGCAGTCCTTTTTTCTACGGGGGGCTTAGCACTGAAGCTTTCTTT.

This clone was counted a single time. The V gene is TRBV25-1, the J gene TRBJ2-1; the D gene is possibly TRBD1 (6 bases). Trimming took 0 bases from V and 9 from J, leaving 9 bases between them. Germline loops: CDR1 MGHDK, CDR2 SYGVNS. The CDR3 loop spans 13 amino acids. The CDR3 protein is CASSEYLGAEQFF. In DNA form, the CDR3 reads TGTGCCAGCAGTGAATATTTGGGGGCTGAGCAGTTCTTC.

The V call is TRBV7-8, the J call TRBJ2-1; possibly TRBD2 for D (6 bases). Germline CDR1 SGHVS, CDR2 FQNEAQ. This CDR3 region has 15 residues. V was pared by 5 bases and J by 8 bases, with 19 bases between. Here the CDR3 DNA reads TGTGCCAGCAGCCACCAGGAGGGGAGACTCGATGAGCAGTTCTTC. As protein: CASSHQEGRLDEQFF.

This clone was detected once. This chain links TRBV5-1 with TRBJ2-7; 7 bases map to TRBD1. This CDR3 spans 13 amino acids. V was clipped by 0 bases and J by 6 bases; unmatched bases: 3. From germline, CDR1 is SGHRS and CDR2 YFSETQ. This CDR3 reads CASSLEGASEQYF. The CDR3 region has the DNA TGCGCCAGCAGCTTGGAGGGGGCGAGCGAGCAGTACTTC.

V and J are TRBV28 and TRBJ1-4; D not resolved. V lost 2 bases to trimming and J lost 3 bases, with 10 bases between them. The CDR3 spans 15 residues. From germline, CDR1 is MDHEN and CDR2 SYDVKM. CDR3 sequence reads: CASSLGVEANEKLFF. In DNA form, the CDR3 reads TGTGCCAGCAGTTTAGGAGTGGAAGCTAATGAAAAACTGTTTTTT. Full variable domain (missing parts from reference TRBV28 and TRBJ1-4): DVKVTQSSRYLVKRTGEKVFLECVQDMDHENMFWYRQDPGLGLRLIYFSYDVKMKEKGDIPEGYSVSREKKERFSLILESASTNQTSMYLCASSLGVEANEKLFFGSGTQLSVL.

The chain employs TRBV7-3 and TRBJ2-1; D is ambiguous. The V gene's germline CDR1 is SGHTA and CDR2 FQGTGA. Trimming left V 2 bases short and J 9 bases short, with 5 bases between. There are 11 residues in the CDR3. CDR3 region: CASSLDSEQFF. CDR3 coding DNA: TGTGCCAGCAGCTTAGATAGTGAGCAGTTCTTC.

This clone has a handful of counts. CDR3 residues: CASSPRPSGANEQFF. Here the CDR3 DNA reads TGTGCCAGCAGCCCCAGGCCTAGCGGGGCCAATGAGCAGTTCTTC. The rearrangement uses TRBV9 and TRBJ2-1; 9 nucleotides match TRBD2. V trimming: 4 bases; J trimming: 6 bases; junction bases outside the gene matches: 8. The CDR3 spans 15 residues. The germline CDR1 and CDR2 sequences are SGDLS and YYNGEE.

The J gene is TRBJ2-7, the V gene TRBV7-6; maybe TRBD1 (5 bases). The CDR3 is 15 residues long. From germline, CDR1 is SGHVS and CDR2 FNYEAQ. V dropped 4 bases and J dropped 2 bases, with 15 bases sitting between them. The CDR3 DNA follows: TGTGCCAGCAGCTCCGGGCAGGGTTTAACCTACGAGCAGTACTTC. It encodes CASSSGQGLTYEQYF. Using reference TRBV7-6 and TRBJ2-7 for the parts outside the CDR3, the full variable domain is GAGVSQSPRYKVTKRGQDVALRCDPISGHVSLYWYRQALGQGPEFLTYFNYEAQQDKSGLPNDRFSAERPEGSISTLTIQRTEQRDSAMYRCASSSGQGLTYEQYFGPGTRLTVT.

V is TRBV5-4 and J is TRBJ2-5; 8 nucleotides match TRBD2. This CDR3 region has 15 residues. CDR1 and CDR2 (germline): SGHNT, YYREEE (reference sequence). Unmatched junction bases numbered 7, after V lost 0 bases and J lost 6 bases. As DNA, the CDR3 is TGTGCCAGCAGCTTGGACGGCGGGAGGAGACAGACCCAGTACTTC. This codes for CASSLDGGRRQTQYF.

The rearrangement uses TRBV2 and TRBJ2-1, with 10 bases aligning to TRBD2. With V trimmed by 1 base and J by 5 bases, 8 bases remained unmatched. CDR1 is SNHLY and CDR2 is FYNNEI in the germline V gene. The CDR3 spans 17 residues. The CDR3: CASSEVLAGAGDNEQFF. Written as DNA, the CDR3 is TGTGCCAGCAGTGAAGTCCTAGCGGGAGCCGGAGACAATGAGCAGTTCTTC.

The chain has TRBV2 and TRBJ1-5; D is perhaps TRBD1 (6 bases). Trimming shortened V by 6 bases and J by 2 bases, and 14 bases separated the two germline ends. The CDR3 is 15 amino acids. Per germline, CDR1 SNHLY and CDR2 FYNNEI. This chain's CDR3 is CASSDTGRGNQPQHF. In DNA form, the CDR3 reads TGTGCCAGCAGCGATACAGGGAGGGGCAATCAGCCCCAGCATTTT.

The chain couples TRBV25-1 to TRBJ2-1; TRBD2 agrees at 10 bases. The CDR3 has 14 residues. Germline CDR1 reads MGHDK; CDR2 reads SYGVNS. V shed 8 bases, J shed 7 bases, and the junction held 8 bases outside the gene matches. CDR3 in DNA: TGTGCCAGCTTATCTAGCGGGAGAAGGAATGAGCAGTTCTTC. Translation: CASLSSGRRNEQFF.

This clone was detected only a few times. J is TRBJ2-1 and V is TRBV19; D is perhaps TRBD2 (6 bases). The CDR3 has 13 residues. With 3 bases removed from V and 11 bases from J, the gap between germline ends came to 14 bases. Germline CDR1 LNHDA, CDR2 SQIVND (reference sequence). The CDR3 reads CASSIPRLGKQFF. CDR3 coding DNA: TGTGCCAGTAGTATCCCGCGACTAGGGAAGCAGTTCTTC.

The CDR3 region is CSVVGQGMDEQFF. The CDR3, as DNA: TGCAGCGTTGTTGGACAGGGGATGGATGAGCAGTTCTTC. The chain is built from TRBV29-1 and TRBJ2-1; 9 bases align to TRBD1. The CDR3 length is 13 residues. The V and J ends lost 4 bases and 8 bases, in that order; junction bases with no gene match: 6. Germline V CDR1 and CDR2: SQVTM, ANQGSEA.

V and J are TRBV2 and TRBJ2-1; 9 positions agree with TRBD2. The germline V gene encodes CDR1 SNHLY and CDR2 FYNNEI. This CDR3 region has 15 residues. V was pared by 5 bases and J by 4 bases, with 6 bases of the junction left unmatched. The CDR3 protein is CASSNSGSRYNEQFF. The CDR3 DNA is TGTGCCAGCAGTAATAGCGGGAGTAGGTACAATGAGCAGTTCTTC.

The chain combines TRBV28 with TRBJ2-1, with D perhaps TRBD2 (6 bases). This CDR3 is 15 amino acids long. The germline gives CDR1 MDHEN, CDR2 SYDVKM. The germline V and J ends were trimmed by 6 bases and 6 bases, with 18 bases remaining between them. The CDR3 region is CASSSAGQGGNEQFF. In nucleotides, the CDR3 is TGTGCCAGCAGCTCCGCGGGGCAGGGTGGCAATGAGCAGTTCTTC.

The chain recombines TRBV5-1 with TRBJ2-1, with D perhaps TRBD1 (5 bases). The V gene's germline CDR1 is SGHRS and CDR2 YFSETQ. V was shortened by 1 base and J by 0 bases, with 17 bases between the two germline ends. The CDR3 runs 18 residues. The CDR3 is CASSLTAGQQSSYNEQFF. The CDR3 DNA reads as TGCGCCAGCAGCTTGACAGCAGGACAACAGAGCTCCTACAATGAGCAGTTCTTC.

The rearrangement uses TRBV28 and TRBJ2-7, with TRBD1 matching over 8 bases. Germline V gives CDR1 MDHEN, CDR2 SYDVKM. With V trimmed by 4 bases and J by 4 bases, 6 bases remained unmatched. The CDR3 totals 14 residues. This chain's CDR3 is CASSSTGAGYEQYF. The CDR3, as DNA: TGTGCCAGCAGTTCGACAGGGGCCGGGTACGAGCAGTACTTC.

Of note for this clone: At one end the junction does not follow the germline gene, possibly because of a read error. The J gene is TRBJ2-3, the V gene TRBV30, with TRBD2 matching 8 bases. Germline lookup yields CDR1 GTSNPN and CDR2 SVGIG (reference sequence). The CDR3 covers 15 residues. This CDR3 reads CAWRAPSGSRDTQYF. The CDR3 region has the DNA TGTGCCTGGAGAGCCCCCAGCGGGAGCAGAGATACGCAGTATTTT.